This entry lists 24 T cell receptor beta chains sequenced from one sample in a study of blood T cell repertoires in COVID-19. The table came from immunoSEQ multiplex PCR; TCRdb's copy has only in-frame clones and leaves some out. This sample yields around 300,000 clones, of which more than 75% are seen a single time; 2% to 2.5% belongs to the top ten. The sequenced sample consisted of PBMCs or T cells enriched from blood (not recorded which). The receptors were gathered from a woman aged 60-75 years in a cohort exposed to, infected with or recovered from COVID-19 (not recorded which).

V and J are TRBV6-2 or TRBV6-3 and TRBJ2-1, with TRBD2 matching over 10 bases. CDR3 length: 16 residues. The junction had 8 bases not matched to a gene; V was cut back by 4 bases and J by 5 bases. The germline V gene has CDR1 MNHEY and CDR2 SVGEGT. CDR3 in amino acids: CASSSPRTSGNNEQFF. The CDR3 nucleotides are TGTGCCAGCAGTTCGCCCAGGACTAGCGGAAACAATGAGCAGTTCTTC.

The chain recombines TRBV11-2 with TRBJ1-2; 8 nucleotides align to TRBD1. The CDR3 has 18 amino acids. Germline V gene lookup returns CDR1 SGHAT and CDR2 FQNNGV. The trim removed 2 bases at V and 6 bases at J, leaving 17 bases unmatched. CDR3 sequence: CASSLRRQGAWTPDGYTF. CDR3 nucleotide sequence: TGTGCCAGCAGCTTACGGCGGCAGGGGGCGTGGACCCCTGATGGCTACACCTTC.

The chain uses TRBV13 and TRBJ1-2; 10 bases agree with TRBD1. The CDR3 contains 15 residues. Germline V lookup: CDR1 PRHDT, CDR2 FYEKMQ (reference sequence). J gave up 7 bases and V 5 bases, and 10 bases lay outside the gene matches. The chain's CDR3 is CASSPTWDRGFGYTF. CDR3 in DNA: TGTGCCAGCAGCCCCACTTGGGACAGGGGTTTTGGCTACACCTTC. Supplemented by reference TRBV13 and TRBJ1-2, the full variable domain reads AAGVIQSPRHLIKEKRETATLKCYPIPRHDTVYWYQQGPGQDPQFLISFYEKMQSDKGSIPDRFSAQQFSDYHSELNMSSLELGDSALYFCASSPTWDRGFGYTFGSGTRLTVV.

CDR3 nucleotides: TGTGCCAGCAGCCGGACAGGGTTCGAAAAACTGTTTTTT. Translation: CASSRTGFEKLFF. This rearrangement joins TRBV25-1 to TRBJ1-4, with 8 bases that match TRBD1. This CDR3 has 13 residues. V shed 6 bases and J 8 bases; nucleotides not matched to a gene: 5. The germline V gene has CDR1 MGHDK and CDR2 SYGVNS.

The CDR3 sequence: CASRKESNQPQHF. DNA for the CDR3: TGTGCCAGCAGGAAGGAGAGCAATCAGCCCCAGCATTTT. The chain has TRBV2 and TRBJ1-5; unclear D gene. This CDR3 spans 13 amino acids. Germline V lookup: CDR1 SNHLY, CDR2 FYNNEI. V gave up 6 bases and J gave up 1 base, with 7 bases separating them.

Points on this clone: At one boundary the junction diverges from the germline segment, which might be a read error. The chain joins TRBV6-5 to TRBJ1-1; no definite D call. Germline lookup yields CDR1 MNHEY and CDR2 SVGAGI. There are 15 residues in the CDR3. The CDR3 here is CVSSSGAELNTEAFF. In DNA, the CDR3 is TGTGTCAGCAGTTCCGGAGCAGAGTTAAACACTGAAGCTTTCTTT.

The chain's CDR3 is CASSPGGATNEKLFF. The DNA for the CDR3 is TGTGCCAGCAGCCCCGGTGGAGCAACTAATGAAAAACTGTTTTTT. This chain joins TRBV5-4 and TRBJ1-4; D remains unclear. Between the trimmed V and J ends, which lost 4 bases and 0 bases, there was a span of 10 bases. This CDR3 is built from 15 residues. Germline assignment: CDR1 SGHNT and CDR2 YYREEE (reference sequence).

The chain recombines TRBV6-5 with TRBJ1-5; possibly TRBD1 for D (6 bases). The ends were cut back, 6 bases at V and 3 bases at J, with 15 bases in the middle. The CDR3 length is 15 residues. In germline, CDR1 is MNHEY, CDR2 SVGAGI. This CDR3 reads CASSSSWGHNQPQHF. In DNA form, the CDR3 reads TGTGCCAGCAGCTCCTCTTGGGGGCACAATCAGCCCCAGCATTTT.

Here the CDR3 reads CASTGPGQYSEKLFF. In DNA, the CDR3 is TGTGCCAGCACCGGCCCGGGACAGTACTCAGAAAAACTGTTTTTT. The chain carries TRBV28 and TRBJ1-4; TRBD1 matches at 7 bases. Germline CDR1 and CDR2: MDHEN and SYDVKM. Germline trimming cut 7 bases from V and 8 bases from J; bases unmatched to any gene: 13. CDR3 length: 15 residues.

The rearrangement uses TRBV19 and TRBJ2-4, with TRBD1 identical over 10 bases. Trimming at V came to 5 bases and at J to 8 bases, leaving 6 bases not matched to a gene. Per germline, CDR1 LNHDA and CDR2 SQIVND (reference sequence). The CDR3 runs 14 residues. As DNA, the CDR3 is TGTGCCAGTAGTCACCCCGGACAGGGGGACATTCAGTACTTC. It encodes CASSHPGQGDIQYF.

The chain joins TRBV19 to TRBJ1-5; TRBD1 matches at 9 bases. With V trimmed by 6 bases and J by 2 bases, 5 bases remained unmatched. CDR1 and CDR2 from the germline V gene are LNHDA and SQIVND (reference sequence). The CDR3 consists of 15 residues. The CDR3 loop is CASSKGQGRNQPQHF. CDR3 sequence (DNA): TGTGCCAGTAGCAAGGGACAGGGCCGCAATCAGCCCCAGCATTTT. Together with reference TRBV19 and TRBJ1-5, the CDR3 gives the full variable domain: DGGITQSPKYLFRKEGQNVTLSCEQNLNHDAMYWYRQDPGQGLRLIYYSQIVNDFQKGDIAEGYSVSREKKESFPLTVTSAQKNPTAFYLCASSKGQGRNQPQHFGDGTRLSIL.

The genes are TRBV27 and TRBJ1-1; a possible D gene is TRBD1 (6 bases). The CDR3 has 16 amino acids. V was cut by 5 bases and J by 7 bases, with 23 bases left in between. Germline CDR1 and CDR2: MNHEY and SMNVEV (reference sequence). The CDR3 here is CASSLTSTTGWGEAFF. CDR3 coding DNA: TGTGCCAGCAGTCTAACCTCGACTACAGGGTGGGGTGAAGCTTTCTTT.

The rearrangement uses TRBV6-2 or TRBV6-3 and TRBJ1-2; 9 nucleotides agree with TRBD1. CDR3 length: 15 amino acids. From germline, CDR1 is MNHEY and CDR2 SVGEGT. V lost 5 bases to trimming and J lost 4 bases; unmatched junction nucleotides: 8. This chain's CDR3 is CASSPRTGDIYGYTF. The CDR3 DNA follows: TGTGCCAGCAGTCCCCGGACAGGGGACATCTATGGCTACACCTTC.

The V and J genes are TRBV5-1 and TRBJ2-1, with D possibly being TRBD2 (5 bases). Deletions cut 4 bases from V and 4 bases from J, with 9 bases between. Germline assignment: CDR1 SGHRS and CDR2 YFSETQ. CDR3 length: 13 residues. CDR3 loop: CASSAGIYNEQFF. For the CDR3, the DNA is TGCGCCAGCAGCGCCGGGATTTACAATGAGCAGTTCTTC.

This chain joins TRBV6-6 and TRBJ2-4; TRBD1 aligns across 9 bases. Losses at the gene ends were 7 bases for V and 3 bases for J; bases not matched to a gene: 10. This CDR3 is built from 16 residues. Germline V gene sequence: CDR1 MNHNY, CDR2 SVGAGI (reference sequence). As DNA, the CDR3 is TGTGCCAGCACTTTGAAACAGGGGGCAGGCAAAAACATTCAGTACTTC. It is translated as CASTLKQGAGKNIQYF.

The rearrangement links TRBV27 to TRBJ1-6, with D maybe TRBD1 (5 bases). The CDR3 has 14 residues. The V end was cut by 6 bases, the J end by 5 bases, with 11 bases between. Germline V gene data show CDR1 as MNHEY and CDR2 as SMNVEV (reference sequence). CDR3 region: CASRWTQHNSPLHF. CDR3 nucleotides: TGTGCCAGCAGGTGGACACAACATAATTCACCCCTCCACTTT.

The chain has TRBV6-5 and TRBJ2-5, with TRBD2 identical over 9 bases. In germline, CDR1 is MNHEY, CDR2 SVGAGI. The V gene end was trimmed by 8 bases and the J gene end by 5 bases; junction bases not matched to a gene: 9. This CDR3 contains 14 residues. CDR3 amino acids: CASLGGGRGETQYF. The CDR3 DNA reads TGTGCCAGCCTAGGGGGCGGGAGGGGGGAGACCCAGTACTTC.

The CDR3 loop is CASSLTGANYGYTF. The CDR3 DNA reads as TGTGCCAGCAGTCTAACAGGGGCCAACTATGGCTACACCTTC. This chain joins TRBV6-2 or TRBV6-3 and TRBJ1-2; TRBD1 agrees at 7 bases. CDR3 length: 14 residues. After removal of 5 bases from V and 2 bases from J, the junction contained 5 bases not matched to a gene. Germline CDR1 is MNHEY and CDR2 is SVGEGT.

V and J are TRBV2 and TRBJ2-7; 10 nucleotides align to TRBD2. J lost 4 bases, V lost 4 bases, and 7 bases had no gene match. The CDR3 is made up of 15 amino acids. Germline lookup yields CDR1 SNHLY and CDR2 FYNNEI. CDR3 sequence: CASSGRLAGLYEQYF. The DNA of the CDR3 is TGTGCCAGCAGTGGAAGACTAGCGGGCCTATACGAGCAGTACTTC.

This clone was recorded once. J is TRBJ2-1 and V is TRBV11-2; TRBD2 aligns across 11 bases. This CDR3 contains 17 residues. In germline, CDR1 is SGHAT, CDR2 FQNNGV. Losses at the gene ends were 1 base for V and 9 bases for J; bases not matched to a gene: 11. The CDR3 protein is CASSLVATSGSIGEQFF. The CDR3 DNA sequence: TGTGCCAGCAGCTTAGTGGCCACTAGCGGGAGTATAGGTGAGCAGTTCTTC.

CDR3 in DNA: TGTGCCAGCAGCCAAATGGGCGTTGATGAGCAGTTCTTC. Its translation is CASSQMGVDEQFF. The chain joins TRBV7-9 to TRBJ2-1; the D is unclear. CDR3 length: 13 residues. Germline V gene lookup returns CDR1 SEHNR and CDR2 FQNEAQ (reference sequence). The V end lost 5 bases, the J end lost 8 bases, and 13 bases lay between the germline ends.

This clone was detected only a few times. The chain uses TRBV4-2 and TRBJ1-2, with D possibly being TRBD1 (5 bases). This CDR3 has 17 residues. Germline V gene data show CDR1 as LGHNA and CDR2 as YNFKEQ. The germline V and J ends were trimmed by 1 base and 4 bases, with 19 bases remaining between them. The CDR3 nucleotides read TGTGCCAGCAGCCAAGGCGCCGGCGGCAGGGCGTCCTATGGCTACACCTTC. It specifies CASSQGAGGRASYGYTF.

V and J are TRBV5-8 and TRBJ2-1, with D hard to call. Trimming took 5 bases from V and 3 from J, leaving 6 bases between them. This CDR3 is 12 amino acids long. From germline, CDR1 is SGHTS and CDR2 YDEGEE. CDR3 DNA: TGTGCCAGCAGAGGCGGCTACAATGAGCAGTTCTTC. This gives the protein CASRGGYNEQFF.

This clone was seen once. The chain has TRBV30 and TRBJ1-5; D not certain. The CDR3 contains 13 residues. The germline V gene has CDR1 GTSNPN and CDR2 SVGIG (reference sequence). V was pared by 2 bases and J by 5 bases, with 10 bases between. In nucleotides, the CDR3 is TGTGCCTGGAGTAAAGGGAGGGATCAGCCCCAGCATTTT. Its translation is CAWSKGRDQPQHF. Based on the CDR3 plus reference TRBV30 and TRBJ1-5, the full variable domain is SQTIHQWPATLVQPVGSPLSLECTVEGTSNPNLYWYRQAAGRGLQLLFYSVGIGQISSEVPQNLSASRPQDRQFILSSKKLLLSDSGFYLCAWSKGRDQPQHFGDGTRLSIL.